This note documents a single T cell receptor beta chain sequence. The sample originates from a study of T cell repertoires in cytomegalovirus infection. The ends were cut back, 7 bases at V and 4 bases at J, with 10 bases in the middle. This CDR3 contains 12 residues. Germline CDR1 and CDR2: SNHLY and FYNNEI. TCRdb re-called the reads through MiXCR, storing one row per CDR3 protein. The table records a few hundred thousand distinct CDR3 sequences, under 20% of them present only once. The chain combines TRBV2 with TRBJ1-1, with no clear D. Sequencing input: PBMCs. The source is a human donor in good health (CMV status not recorded). Some clones in this sample may be carry-over from other donors' samples. The CDR3: CASTERRTEAFF. CDR3 DNA sequence: TGTGCCAGCACGGAAAGGCGCACTGAAGCTTTCTTT.